The present TCR beta chain was sequenced within a study of shared clonotypes between healthy human individuals. The CDR3 contains 14 residues. Germline CDR1 is LGHNT and CDR2 is FRNRAP. V dropped 2 bases and J dropped 3 bases, with 10 bases sitting between them. Some clones are missing from TCRdb's copy, which holds only in-frame ones; the method was immunoSEQ multiplex PCR. The sample has hundreds of thousands of clones, around 73% seen once. The chain employs TRBV12-5 and TRBJ1-2; D is perhaps TRBD1 (6 bases). This sequence was found in a woman aged 25 to 45 in good health. Sequenced input: memory CD4+ T cells sorted from blood. Subset here: CD45RA-negative fraction. CDR3 residues: CASGLIGTHYGYTF. CDR3 nucleotide sequence: TGTGCTAGTGGTTTGATAGGGACACACTATGGCTACACCTTC.